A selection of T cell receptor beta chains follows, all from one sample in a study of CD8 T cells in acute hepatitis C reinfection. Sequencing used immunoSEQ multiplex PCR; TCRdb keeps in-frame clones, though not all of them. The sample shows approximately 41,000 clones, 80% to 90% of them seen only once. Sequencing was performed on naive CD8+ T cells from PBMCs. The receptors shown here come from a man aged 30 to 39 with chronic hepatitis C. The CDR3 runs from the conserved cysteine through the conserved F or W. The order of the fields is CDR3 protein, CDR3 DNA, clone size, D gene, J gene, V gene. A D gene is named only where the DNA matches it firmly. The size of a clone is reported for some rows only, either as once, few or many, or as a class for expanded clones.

CDR3: CASSFRGMNTEAFF
DNA: TGTGCCAGCAGCTTCAGGGGGATGAACACTGAAGCTTTCTTT
size: NA
D: TRBD1
J: TRBJ1-1
V: TRBV7-8

CDR3: CASSPDYRNTGELFF
DNA: TGTGCCAGCAGTCCGGACTACCGGAACACCGGGGAGCTGTTTTTT
size: NA
D: NA
J: TRBJ2-2
V: TRBV6-5

CDR3: CASSGRQGGYGYTF
DNA: TGCGCCAGCAGCGGTCGACAGGGCGGCTATGGCTACACCTTC
size: NA
D: TRBD1
J: TRBJ1-2
V: TRBV10-2

CDR3: CASNFYGYTF
DNA: TGTGCCAGCAACTTCTATGGCTACACCTTC
size: few
D: NA
J: TRBJ1-2
V: TRBV6-6

CDR3: CASTVAGDYNEQFF
DNA: TGTGCCAGCACAGTAGCGGGAGACTACAATGAGCAGTTCTTC
size: NA
D: TRBD2
J: TRBJ2-1
V: TRBV5-4

CDR3: CASSDNNLAAAWETQYF
DNA: TGTGCCAGCAGTGATAATAATCTAGCAGCGGCCTGGGAGACCCAGTACTTC
size: NA
D: NA
J: TRBJ2-5
V: TRBV25-1

CDR3: CAYADGLNTEAFF
DNA: TGTGCCTACGCGGACGGACTAAACACTGAAGCTTTCTTT
size: NA
D: NA
J: TRBJ1-1
V: TRBV30

CDR3: CASSYSTYFQETQYF
DNA: TGTGCCAGCAGTTACTCGACCTATTTTCAAGAGACCCAGTACTTC
size: NA
D: NA
J: TRBJ2-5
V: TRBV6-5

CDR3: CASGGQGSSEQYF
DNA: TGTGCCAGCGGGGGGCAGGGGAGCAGCGAGCAGTACTTC
size: NA
D: NA
J: TRBJ2-7
V: TRBV9

CDR3: CASSIGQNTEAFF
DNA: TGTGCCAGTAGTATAGGGCAGAACACTGAAGCTTTCTTT
size: NA
D: NA
J: TRBJ1-1
V: TRBV19

CDR3: CASSSVGSYNSPLHF
DNA: TGTGCCAGCAGCTCCGTGGGCTCCTATAATTCACCCCTCCACTTT
size: few
D: NA
J: TRBJ1-6
V: TRBV6-6

CDR3: CASSSLQGLNTEAFF
DNA: TGTGCCAGCAGTTCGCTACAGGGCTTAAACACTGAAGCTTTCTTT
size: NA
D: NA
J: TRBJ1-1
V: TRBV27

CDR3: CASSYGLAGEQFF
DNA: TGTGCCAGCAGCTACGGACTAGCGGGGGAGCAGTTCTTC
size: NA
D: TRBD2
J: TRBJ2-1
V: TRBV11-3

CDR3: CASSLWVHQPQHF
DNA: TGTGCCAGCAGTTTATGGGTCCATCAGCCCCAGCATTTT
size: NA
D: NA
J: TRBJ1-5
V: TRBV27

CDR3: CAWSDRGGNSPLHF
DNA: TGTGCCTGGAGCGACAGGGGAGGCAATTCACCCCTCCACTTT
size: NA
D: TRBD1
J: TRBJ1-6
V: TRBV30

CDR3: CASSFSGGSNEQYF
DNA: TGTGCCAGCAGCTTTTCGGGAGGGTCTAACGAGCAGTACTTC
size: NA
D: TRBD2
J: TRBJ2-7
V: TRBV11-2

CDR3: CASSYSAGAYEQYF
DNA: TGTGCCAGCAGTTACTCCGCGGGAGCCTACGAGCAGTACTTC
size: NA
D: TRBD2
J: TRBJ2-7
V: TRBV6-5